This T cell receptor beta chain was recorded in a study of cytomegalovirus exposure and HLA in healthy donors. Findings of the study overall: Looking again later, the authors saw that most CMV-associated TCR beta chains seemed HLA-restricted. Association with HLA alleles at 0.05 false discovery rate was found for approximately 18,000 TCR beta sequences in a later analysis. Diagnosis of cytomegalovirus status made by the classifier reportedly showed high specificity and sensitivity.

Trimming removed 4 bases at V and 1 base at J, with 10 bases between. Per the germline V gene, CDR1 is SGHNT and CDR2 is YENEEA. CDR3 length equals 15 residues. With respect to this clone: Its specificity is not known.

Researchers ran the PCR with 60 Vbeta and 13 Jbeta primers. Measured with immunoSEQ multiplex PCR; TCRdb has only the in-frame clones, and not every one. Found here are some 72,000 clones; the top ten clones hold less than 6%. The chain links TRBV11-3 to TRBJ2-2, with D possibly being TRBD2 (6 bases). The TCR sequence derives from a man aged 35-49 years in good health and CMV-seronegative. Specimen: PBMCs. The DNA for the CDR3 is TGTGCCAGCAGCTCGGGGGTCGGGAACACCGGGGAGCTGTTTTTT. Its translation: CASSSGVGNTGELFF.